The table lists the clone carrying this T cell receptor beta chain with many counts. This entry is derived from a study of T-cell reconstitution after alpha-beta-depleted transplantation in children. The V and J ends lost 5 bases and 4 bases respectively, with 12 bases between them. Germline V gene data show CDR1 as DFQATT and CDR2 as SNEGSKA (reference sequence). The CDR3 is 13 amino acids. TCRbeta library preparation incorporated unique molecular identifiers. MiXCR was run by TCRdb on the PCR reads, yielding one entry per CDR3 protein. This table has hundreds of thousands of distinct CDR3 sequences, 13% appearing once.

The gene calls are TRBV20-1 and TRBJ2-1; D perhaps matches TRBD1 (6 bases). The sequencing here drew on PBMCs, taken before TCRalphabeta/CD19-depleted stem cell transplant. This TCR came from a girl under 10 years old with congenital amegakaryocytic thrombocytopenia, due to receive a stem cell transplant. CDR3 sequence: CSAPKDRYNEQFF. CDR3 sequence (DNA): TGCAGTGCTCCAAAGGACAGATACAATGAGCAGTTCTTC.